This T cell receptor beta chain emerged from a study of shared clonotypes between healthy human individuals. Assay used: immunoSEQ multiplex PCR; TCRdb lists only in-frame clones, some missing. The repertoire holds 730,000 or so clones, with approximately 79% as singletons. Germline CDR1 reads SGHRS; CDR2 reads YFSETQ. The CDR3 is 14 residues long. Trimming removed 3 bases from V and 3 bases from J; junction bases left unmatched: 5. Donation came from healthy HIV-negative adults that had no recent acute infections or vaccinations. The study drew all its donors from Caucasian adults living in Nashville, Tennessee. The CD4+ fraction was divided into a CD45RA+ naive subset and a CD45RA-negative memory subset. This clone occurred a few times.

Sequencing used memory CD4+ T cells sorted from blood. As for subset: CD45RA-negative fraction. The TCR sequence derives from a woman aged 30 to 39 in good health. The J gene is TRBJ1-2, the V gene TRBV5-1; TRBD1 matches 7 bases. CDR3 loop: CASSSTGLDYGYTF. The CDR3 nucleotides are TGCGCCAGCAGCTCGACAGGGCTTGACTATGGCTACACCTTC. The whole variable domain, remainder taken from reference TRBV5-1 and TRBJ1-2, is KAGVTQTPRYLIKTRGQQVTLSCSPISGHRSVSWYQQTPGQGLQFLFEYFSETQRNKGNFPGRFSGRQFSNSRSEMNVSTLELGDSALYLCASSSTGLDYGYTFGSGTRLTVV.